Each of the 17 T cell receptor beta chains below was sequenced from the same sample in a study of T cells after yellow fever vaccination (dated by TCRdb to between 2018 and 2021). What the treatment or condition label conveys for this sample: live attenuated yellow fever vaccine strain. The library was built by means of 5' RACE. These reads were obtained on an Illumina HiSeq 2500. Clones were called with MiXCR by TCRdb after fastp trimmed the public reads at Q25, and only in-frame beta chains were retained. Each CDR3 protein gets just one entry, which takes the most common genes and DNA from the rows behind it. The sample records about 130,000 distinct CDR3 sequences, approximately 6.6% of which are singletons. In total, the top ten clones hold 0.5% to 0.65% of the sample. Here the sequenced sample was CD4+ T cells sorted from PBMCs, taken 10 days after the yellow fever booster vaccination. Every receptor here comes from a man aged 25 to 45 who received the YFV17D yellow fever vaccine.

The chain employs TRBV20-1 and TRBJ1-5; 8 nucleotides agree with TRBD1. V was clipped by 4 bases and J by 1 base; unmatched bases: 6. The CDR3 length is 15 residues. CDR1 is DFQATT and CDR2 is SNEGSKA in the germline V gene (reference sequence). Here the CDR3 reads CSATGQDASNQPQHF. The CDR3 DNA is TGCAGTGCTACGGGACAGGACGCGAGCAATCAGCCCCAGCATTTT.

In its sample, this clonotype was seen many times. This chain joins TRBV20-1 and TRBJ2-3, with D perhaps being TRBD1 or TRBD2 (5 bases each). This CDR3 has 14 amino acids. Germline CDR1 and CDR2: DFQATT and SNEGSKA (reference sequence). Trimming took 7 bases from V and 5 from J, leaving 19 bases between them. The CDR3 bases are TGCAGTGTGGACATCGGACGGGGAGAAGATACGCAGTATTTT. Its protein is CSVDIGRGEDTQYF.

CDR3 bases: TGCGCCAGCAGCGAACTAGCGGGCCTGAGCTCCTACAATGAGCAGTTCTTC. Its translation is CASSELAGLSSYNEQFF. The V and J genes are TRBV5-1 and TRBJ2-1, with TRBD2 matching over 9 bases. Germline V gives CDR1 SGHRS, CDR2 YFSETQ. V shed 4 bases and J 0 bases; nucleotides not matched to a gene: 8. There are 17 residues in the CDR3.

This clonotype was recorded at least ten times. The chain couples TRBV3-1 to TRBJ2-1; 7 bases fit TRBD1. Trimming took 4 bases from V and 0 from J; bases not matched to a gene: 9. The CDR3 totals 17 residues. Germline CDR1 and CDR2: LGHDT and YNNKEL (reference sequence). CDR3 residues: CASSPFTGDSSYNEQFF. The CDR3 nucleotides are TGTGCCAGCAGCCCGTTTACAGGGGATAGCTCCTACAATGAGCAGTTCTTC.

This clonotype was seen at least ten times. This chain joins TRBV7-9 and TRBJ2-7, with D unclear. There are 15 residues in the CDR3. Trimming removed 2 bases from V and 6 bases from J, with 17 bases in between. Germline V gene data show CDR1 as SEHNR and CDR2 as FQNEAQ (reference sequence). CDR3 amino acids: CASSLSLWVASEQYF. The CDR3 nucleotides read TGTGCCAGCAGCTTAAGTCTATGGGTGGCGAGCGAGCAGTACTTC.

The CDR3 sequence is CASSALLDQYF. The CDR3 DNA is TGTGCCAGCTCCGCGCTCCTGGATCAGTACTTC. The V gene is TRBV12-3 or TRBV12-4, the J gene TRBJ2-4; D is ambiguous. This CDR3 region has 11 residues. The V end was cut by 8 bases, the J end by 12 bases, with 14 bases between.

This clonotype was counted ten times or more. CDR3 coding DNA: TGTGCCAGCACAAGGACAGGGGGCGCGGGGCAGCCCCAGCATTTT. This gives the protein CASTRTGGAGQPQHF. The chain joins TRBV6-5 to TRBJ1-5; TRBD1 aligns across 11 bases. V dropped 7 bases and J dropped 7; count of bases not matched to a gene: 9. CDR3 length equals 15 residues. The germline V gene encodes CDR1 MNHEY and CDR2 SVGAGI.

There are many counts of this clonotype. The junction does not match germline at one end; this may be a read error. V usage is TRBV5-1 and J usage is TRBJ2-3, with 7 nucleotides matching TRBD1. Germline assignment: CDR1 SGHRS and CDR2 YFSETQ. The length of the CDR3 is 12 residues. The CDR3 DNA reads TGTGCCAGCCGACAGGGCCCAGATACGCAGTATTTT. Its translation: CASRQGPDTQYF.

In this sample, this clonotype turned up many times. The chain carries TRBV4-1 and TRBJ2-3, with TRBD2 matching 11 bases. The V gene end was trimmed by 2 bases and the J gene end by 3 bases; junction bases not matched to a gene: 4. The CDR3 sequence is 16 residues long. Per the germline V gene, CDR1 is MGHRA and CDR2 is YSYEKL. CDR3 coding DNA: TGCGCCAGCAGCCAATTAAGACTAGCGGGAACAGATACGCAGTATTTT. It yields the protein CASSQLRLAGTDTQYF.

This clonotype was seen many times. The V and J genes are TRBV5-1 and TRBJ2-5; D is possibly TRBD1 (5 bases). Germline assignment: CDR1 SGHRS and CDR2 YFSETQ. V was clipped by 2 bases and J by 1 base, with 9 bases between them. The CDR3 runs 14 residues. The CDR3 spells CASSLTTAQETQYF. The CDR3, as DNA: TGCGCCAGCAGCTTAACGACAGCCCAAGAGACCCAGTACTTC.

This clonotype was seen at least ten times. V is TRBV7-2 and J is TRBJ2-1, with D possibly being TRBD1 or TRBD2 (5 bases each). Germline V gene data show CDR1 as SGHTA and CDR2 as FQGNSA. The CDR3 loop spans 15 amino acids. Between the trimmed V and J ends, which lost 1 base and 2 bases, there was a span of 9 bases. The CDR3 is CASSLGGPPYNEQFF. The CDR3, as DNA: TGTGCCAGCAGCTTAGGGGGACCGCCCTACAATGAGCAGTTCTTC.

This clonotype was recorded at least ten times. V and J are TRBV6-2 or TRBV6-3 and TRBJ2-3; TRBD1 matches at 9 bases. V trimming: 8 bases; J trimming: 10 bases; junction bases outside the gene matches: 4. The CDR3 has 11 amino acids. Germline CDR1 and CDR2: MNHEY and SVGEGT. The CDR3: CASVGQGAQYF. The CDR3 DNA is TGTGCCAGCGTGGGACAGGGAGCGCAGTATTTT.

A note on this clonotype: This could be a read error, since a much larger clone is one nucleotide away. The V call is TRBV12-3 or TRBV12-4, the J call TRBJ2-3; D ambiguous. V lost 2 bases and J lost 3, with 12 bases in between. This CDR3 has 15 amino acids. The CDR3 is CASSLSWKVTDTQYF. The CDR3 nucleotides are TGTGCCAGCAGTTTATCATGGAAAGTAACAGATACGCAGTATTTT.

In its sample, this clonotype was seen many times. The CDR3 region has the DNA TGTGCCACCAGCAGAGCGATGCAGGGGGCGCAGTATTTT. Protein sequence: CATSRAMQGAQYF. The chain combines TRBV15 with TRBJ2-3; 7 nucleotides match TRBD1. Trimming took 1 base from V and 10 from J; bases not matched to a gene: 5. The CDR3 totals 13 residues. Germline V lookup: CDR1 LNHNV, CDR2 YYDKDF (reference sequence).

This clonotype has only a few counts. At one boundary the junction diverges from the germline segment, which might be a read error. CDR3 region: CCARDWAGTGIGDEQFF. The CDR3 bases are TGCTGTGCTAGAGATTGGGCGGGGACAGGGATAGGTGATGAGCAGTTCTTC. The chain carries TRBV20-1 and TRBJ2-1; TRBD1 aligns across 9 bases. The CDR3 covers 17 residues. Looked up from germline, CDR1 is DFQATT and CDR2 is SNEGSKA (reference sequence).

The table lists this clonotype with many counts. This chain links TRBV7-9 with TRBJ2-7; D is perhaps TRBD1 (6 bases). The germline V gene encodes CDR1 SEHNR and CDR2 FQNEAQ (reference sequence). V was pared by 6 bases and J by 6 bases, with 18 bases between. The CDR3 has 14 amino acids. CDR3 amino acids: CASSHNVGHPEQYF. CDR3 DNA: TGTGCCAGCAGTCATAATGTGGGACACCCCGAGCAGTACTTC.

This clonotype was counted between two and nine times. V usage is TRBV7-2 and J usage is TRBJ2-5; D unresolved. The CDR3 loop spans 13 amino acids. Germline loops: CDR1 SGHTA, CDR2 FQGNSA. V lost 4 bases and J 7 bases, leaving 13 bases between the germline ends. CDR3 sequence (DNA): TGTGCCAGCAGCTCCCCCGTGAGAGGGACCCAGTACTTC. Protein product: CASSSPVRGTQYF.